Listed here are 20 T cell receptor beta chains from one sample, sequenced in a study of blood T cell repertoires in COVID-19. The data were produced by immunoSEQ multiplex PCR, yet TCRdb's version contains in-frame clones alone and is incomplete. The sample comprises 130,000 to 150,000 clones, under 90% of which are singletons, and roughly 34% rests with the top ten. Sequences were obtained from peripheral blood. These receptors were collected from a human donor in a cohort sampled during active COVID-19.

Here the CDR3 reads CASSPTTSSEQYF. CDR3 nucleotides: TGTGCCAGCAGCCCAACGACTAGTTCCGAGCAGTACTTC. This sequence joins TRBV28 and TRBJ2-7; weak D call: TRBD2 (6 bases). Trimming removed 6 bases at V and 6 bases at J, with 15 bases between. The CDR3 spans 13 residues. Germline CDR1 and CDR2: MDHEN and SYDVKM.

CDR3: CASSFSTGTTEAFF. CDR3 sequence (DNA): TGTGCCAGCAGCTTTAGTACAGGTACCACTGAAGCTTTCTTT. V usage is TRBV7-2 and J usage is TRBJ1-1; D might be TRBD1 (5 bases). The ends were cut back, 3 bases at V and 4 bases at J, with 12 bases in the middle. CDR3 size: 14 residues. The germline gives CDR1 SGHTA, CDR2 FQGNSA.

J is TRBJ2-7 and V is TRBV5-4; weak D call: TRBD1 (5 bases). Trimming removed 4 bases at V and 3 bases at J, with 17 bases between. CDR1 is SGHNT, CDR2 YYREEE, per germline (reference sequence). CDR3 length: 15 amino acids. CDR3 sequence (DNA): TGTGCCAGCAGCCCTCAAGGGGCAGGGAACTACGAGCAGTACTTC. It specifies CASSPQGAGNYEQYF.

The V call is TRBV5-1, the J call TRBJ2-5, with a possible D match to TRBD2 (6 bases). Trimming shortened V by 4 bases and J by 5 bases, and 9 bases separated the two germline ends. CDR3 length: 12 residues. Per the germline V gene, CDR1 is SGHRS and CDR2 is YFSETQ. The CDR3 loop reads CASSRESETQYF. The CDR3 bases are TGCGCCAGCAGCCGGGAGTCGGAGACCCAGTACTTC.

The rearrangement links TRBV5-1 to TRBJ1-2; D possibly corresponds to TRBD1 (6 bases). CDR3 size: 15 residues. V was pared by 1 base and J by 2 bases, with 12 bases between. Germline CDR1 and CDR2: SGHRS and YFSETQ. This CDR3 reads CASSLTGQPNYGYTF. The DNA of the CDR3 is TGCGCCAGCAGCTTGACCGGACAGCCGAACTATGGCTACACCTTC.

This clone was observed once. This chain's CDR3 is CASNGQGRAFF. CDR3 nucleotide sequence: TGTGCCAGTAATGGACAGGGGCGAGCTTTCTTT. The chain uses TRBV19 and TRBJ1-1, with 9 bases identical to TRBD1. Germline-derived CDR1 and CDR2 are LNHDA and SQIVND (reference sequence). V shed 7 bases and J 10 bases; nucleotides not matched to a gene: 4. There are 11 residues in the CDR3.

The J gene is TRBJ2-1, the V gene TRBV14, with 12 bases matching TRBD2. CDR1 is SGHDN and CDR2 is FVKESK in the germline V gene. The CDR3 spans 16 residues. V was clipped by 5 bases and J by 10 bases; unmatched bases: 12. In nucleotides, the CDR3 is TGTGCCAGCAGCGTACGACTAGCGGGGGTCCTCAGAGAGCAGTTCTTC. Protein product: CASSVRLAGVLREQFF.

J is TRBJ2-5 and V is TRBV19; 9 positions agree with TRBD2. Germline-derived CDR1 and CDR2 are LNHDA and SQIVND (reference sequence). This CDR3 has 16 amino acids. Trimming cost V 4 bases and J 4 bases; bases outside gene matches: 10. The CDR3 sequence: CASSKASGAAAETQYF. The CDR3 nucleotides read TGTGCCAGTAGTAAGGCTAGCGGGGCAGCCGCAGAGACCCAGTACTTC.

The chain uses TRBV24-1 and TRBJ2-1, with 16 bases that match TRBD2. The CDR3 sequence is 16 residues long. The germline V gene has CDR1 KGHDR and CDR2 SFDVKD. V dropped 4 bases and J dropped 13; count of bases not matched to a gene: 9. This CDR3 reads CATSDTGTSGGAVQFF. For the CDR3, the DNA is TGTGCCACCAGTGACACCGGGACTAGCGGGGGGGCCGTACAGTTCTTC.

The V and J genes are TRBV6-2 or TRBV6-3 and TRBJ1-4, with D perhaps matching TRBD1 (5 bases). The germline V and J ends were trimmed by 5 bases and 6 bases, with 13 bases remaining between them. The CDR3 sequence is 14 residues long. Germline CDR1 is MNHEY and CDR2 is SVGEGT. Here the CDR3 DNA reads TGTGCCAGCAGTAAGCGGGACCTCGATGAAAAACTGTTTTTT. Translated: CASSKRDLDEKLFF.

This clone was counted only a few times. The chain combines TRBV19 with TRBJ2-1; weak D call: TRBD2 (6 bases). Germline lookup yields CDR1 LNHDA and CDR2 SQIVND (reference sequence). Between the trimmed V and J ends, which lost 4 bases and 14 bases, there was a span of 18 bases. The CDR3 has 13 residues. CDR3 bases: TGTGCCAGTAGTAAAGACCGGGAGTCAAGGGAGTTCTTC. Its protein product is CASSKDRESREFF.

This clone was counted once. The sample has other DNA sequences that encode this CDR3 too. The genes are TRBV4-3 and TRBJ1-3; D remains unclear. The CDR3 is made up of 16 amino acids. Trimming cost V 0 bases and J 0 bases, with 9 bases left between them. Germline loops: CDR1 LGHNA, CDR2 YSLEER. The CDR3 reads CASSQDRGPSGNTIYF. The CDR3 region has the DNA TGCGCCAGCAGCCAAGATCGTGGCCCCTCTGGAAACACCATATATTTT.

CDR3 in amino acids: CASKGRTGGGGVSYNEQFF. The CDR3, as DNA: TGTGCCAGTAAAGGTAGGACAGGGGGCGGCGGGGTCTCCTACAATGAGCAGTTCTTC. The chain uses TRBV19 and TRBJ2-1; 11 bases agree with TRBD1. The germline V gene has CDR1 LNHDA and CDR2 SQIVND (reference sequence). This CDR3 region has 19 residues. J gave up 0 bases and V 7 bases, and 14 bases lay outside the gene matches.

This rearrangement joins TRBV12-3 or TRBV12-4 to TRBJ1-1; D gene unclear. CDR3 length equals 13 residues. Deletions cut 6 bases from V and 3 bases from J, with 11 bases between. CDR3 in amino acids: CASSRWRDTEAFF. The CDR3 DNA follows: TGTGCCAGCAGCCGTTGGCGGGACACTGAAGCTTTCTTT.

The chain couples TRBV7-2 to TRBJ2-1; D unclear. CDR1 is SGHTA, CDR2 FQGNSA, per germline. V was trimmed by 1 base and J by 8 bases, leaving 12 bases between them. This CDR3 contains 14 residues. CDR3 nucleotides: TGTGCCAGCAGCTTAGTAGTCAGGTCCGATGAGCAGTTCTTC. Translation: CASSLVVRSDEQFF.

The genes are TRBV7-2 and TRBJ1-5, with D perhaps TRBD1 (6 bases). Germline V lookup: CDR1 SGHTA, CDR2 FQGNSA. The ends were cut back, 5 bases at V and 4 bases at J, with 18 bases in the middle. This CDR3 spans 16 amino acids. CDR3 sequence: CASSQAGQPLNQPQHF. CDR3 sequence (DNA): TGTGCCAGCAGCCAAGCCGGACAGCCACTAAATCAGCCCCAGCATTTT.

This clone is judged medium-sized. CDR3 in DNA: TGTGCCAGCAGTACCGTAGACAGTAACTCCTACGAGCAGTACTTC. This gives the protein CASSTVDSNSYEQYF. The chain employs TRBV3-1 (or the pseudogene TRBV3-2) and TRBJ2-7, with D possibly being TRBD1 (5 bases). Trimming pared 6 bases from V and 0 bases from J, leaving 15 bases between. The CDR3 totals 15 residues. Germline V gives CDR1 LGHDT, CDR2 YNNKEL (reference sequence).

The V call is TRBV10-3, the J call TRBJ1-5, with D possibly TRBD1 on 6 matching bases. The germline CDR1 and CDR2 sequences are ENHRY and SYGVKD. The CDR3 has 13 residues. Trimming stripped 10 bases from V and 2 bases from J, with 12 bases between. DNA of the CDR3: TGTGCCACTAGGACAGTTGGCAATCAGCCCCAGCATTTT. Residues: CATRTVGNQPQHF.

The chain has TRBV28 and TRBJ2-5, with 7 bases lining up with TRBD1. The V segment lost 6 bases and the J segment 3 bases; nucleotides outside the gene matches: 4. The CDR3 is 13 residues long. From germline, CDR1 is MDHEN and CDR2 SYDVKM. CDR3 amino acids: CASSAGGEETQYF. The CDR3 DNA reads TGTGCCAGCAGCGCAGGGGGAGAAGAGACCCAGTACTTC.

This clone has just a few counts. The V call is TRBV6-1, the J call TRBJ1-4, with D hard to call. CDR1 is MNHNS and CDR2 is SASEGT in the germline V gene. The CDR3 is 16 amino acids. With 2 bases removed from V and 0 bases from J, the gap between germline ends came to 10 bases. This chain's CDR3 is CASSELGSTTNEKLFF. The DNA for the CDR3 is TGTGCCAGCAGTGAATTGGGCAGTACAACTAATGAAAAACTGTTTTTT.